This T cell receptor (beta chain) was identified during a study of cytomegalovirus exposure and HLA in healthy donors. The study, taken as a whole, reports: The study dropped some indistinguishable V segments, TRBV6-2 and TRBV6-3 among them. In an earlier analysis, most TCR beta V segments were productive about 90% or about 30% of the time.

Use of 60 Vbeta and 13 Jbeta primers characterized the PCR. Sequencing was performed with immunoSEQ multiplex PCR; in TCRdb, only in-frame clones are kept and a portion is missing. This table has some 120,000 clones, around 80% appearing once. About this clone itself: Its antigen remains unknown.

Though probably carrying unrecorded immune exposures, donors were nominally healthy at sampling. This CDR3 has 14 amino acids. Looked up from germline, CDR1 is SGHNT and CDR2 is YYREEE (reference sequence). The V end lost 2 bases, the J end lost 1 base, and 9 bases lay between the germline ends. This chain uses TRBV5-4 with TRBJ2-5, with a weak D call TRBD1 (5 bases). Sequenced sample: PBMCs. This sequence originates from a man younger than 45 in good health and CMV-seropositive. CDR3 coding DNA: TGTGCCAGCAGCTTCCAGGGTGCCCAAGAGACCCAGTACTTC. The encoded protein is CASSFQGAQETQYF.